This TCR beta chain was documented in a study of immune characterization of retroperitoneal liposarcoma. A single record per CDR3 protein comes from TCRdb applying MiXCR to the PCR reads. The table shows about 10,000 distinct CDR3 sequences, with 20% to 30% occurring only once. By share, this clonotype ranks as medium-sized. The sequenced material came from blood. The sequence derives from a male donor with retroperitoneal liposarcoma.

The CDR3 DNA follows: TGTGCCAGCAGTAGACAGCGAAACACTGAAGCTTTCTTT. Translation: CASSRQRNTEAFF. The chain carries TRBV12-3 or TRBV12-4 and TRBJ1-1; D may be TRBD1 (5 bases). V was clipped by 5 bases and J by 2 bases, with 9 bases between them. This CDR3 contains 13 residues.